These T cell receptor beta chains were read from a single sample in a study of T cells after posttransplantation cyclophosphamide. Only in-frame clones appear in the TCRdb table, and some are missing; sequencing was by immunoSEQ multiplex PCR. The table lists 20,000 to 25,000 clones, with no singletons. The input for sequencing was PBMCs, taken after allogeneic stem cell transplant with posttransplant cyclophosphamide. Receptors originate from a male patient aged 18-29 years who received an allogeneic stem cell transplant from a related donor, was CMV-positive, and had no GVHD. Some T cells may be transferred from the graft donor. The CDR3 runs from the conserved cysteine through the conserved F or W. D genes are given only for firm matches. Clone size is shown for a subset of rows, as once, few, many or a class of expanded clone.

j_call v_call d_call clone_size cdr3_nt cdr3_aa
TRBJ1-5 TRBV29-1 TRBD1 many TGCAGCGTTCAACAGGGGGCTGGTTATAGCAATCAGCCCCAGCATTTT CSVQQGAGYSNQPQHF
TRBJ1-2 TRBV27 . many TGTGCCAGCAGAATGACATTTGGTTATGGCTACACCTTC CASRMTFGYGYTF
TRBJ2-1 TRBV5-1 . many TGCGCCAGCAGCCCGGACTCTTCCTCCTACAATGAGCAGTTCTTC CASSPDSSSYNEQFF
TRBJ2-2 TRBV5-5 . many TGTGCCAGCAGCCCCAGCGGCACCGGGGAGCTGTTTTTT CASSPSGTGELFF
TRBJ2-5 TRBV5-6 . many TGTGCCAGCAGCTTTAAGCGGAGACAAGAGACCCAGTACTTC CASSFKRRQETQYF
TRBJ2-7 TRBV12-2 . many TGTGCAAGTCGCTCTCGGGTGGGGACAGATGATTACGAGCAGTACTTC CASRSRVGTDDYEQYF
TRBJ2-4 TRBV4-1 TRBD1 many TGCGCCAGCAGCCAGGACAGGGCGATAGCCAAAAACATTCAGTACTTC CASSQDRAIAKNIQYF
TRBJ2-5 TRBV27 . few TGTGCCAGCAGTTTAAATGTAGACAGCTGGGAGACCCAGTACTTC CASSLNVDSWETQYF
TRBJ2-1 TRBV7-3 TRBD2 many TGTGCCAGCGGGTACAGCGGGGGCGAAAGGGATGAGCAGTTCTTC CASGYSGGERDEQFF
TRBJ2-3 TRBV11-2 . many TGTGCCAGCAGCTTTCTAGCTCTTGGTGGCACAGATACGCAGTATTTT CASSFLALGGTDTQYF
TRBJ2-5 TRBV29-1 . . TGCAGCGTAATGGGACTCTCCGAGGAGCAGTACTTC CSVMGLSEEQYF
TRBJ1-1 TRBV29-1 . many TGCAGCGCCGAGTGGGGGGAGCTGAACACTGAAGCTTTCTTT CSAEWGELNTEAFF
TRBJ2-1 TRBV11-2 . many TGTGCCAGCAGCACGCAGGGGAATGAGCAGTTCTTC CASSTQGNEQFF
TRBJ2-1 TRBV4-1 TRBD2 many TGCGCCAGCAGCCCAAACCCTAGCGGAAGCTCCTACAATGAGCAGTTCTTC CASSPNPSGSSYNEQFF
TRBJ2-3 TRBV6-5 TRBD2 many TGTGCCAGCAGACCAGGACTAGCGGGGGCTGATACGCAGTATTTT CASRPGLAGADTQYF
TRBJ2-7 TRBV5-1 . many TGCGCCAGCAGCTTGCAATCGCCGACAGCCTACGAGCAGTACTTC CASSLQSPTAYEQYF
TRBJ1-5 TRBV4-1 TRBD1 many TGCGCCAGCAGCCAAGCCGGGACAGAAAATCAGCCCCAGCATTTT CASSQAGTENQPQHF
TRBJ1-5 TRBV28 . many TGTGCCAGCAGTTTACGGTTGGGGGCTCAGCCCCAGCATTTT CASSLRLGAQPQHF